This is a list of T cell receptor beta chains from one sample in a study of T cell repertoires in cytomegalovirus infection. One entry per CDR3 protein results from TCRdb running MiXCR on the reads. The sample lists around 630,000 distinct CDR3 sequences; 24% were seen once. The sequencing input was CD8+ T cells from PBMCs. The receptors derive from a human donor in good health (CMV status not recorded). Some clones in this sample may be carry-over from other donors' samples. CDR3s include the opening cysteine and the closing phenylalanine or tryptophan.

v_call cdr3_aa
TRBV7-2 CASSPRTGQGETQYF
TRBV29-1 CSVGLGRTEAFF
TRBV28 CASGWDRQLLYF
TRBV4-2 CASSQDPGGRQYGYTF
TRBV19 CASSIAGVDEQFF
TRBV5-6 CASSLMGHYEQYF
TRBV10-3 CAVDRGTPAKNIQYF
TRBV29-1 CSVKGGSSYEQYF
TRBV6-6 CASSYSMGGYGYTF
TRBV7-8 CASSLGQEANEKLFF
TRBV6-2/TRBV6-3 CASLGAINEQFF
TRBV7-9 CASSLTGGKDTQYF
TRBV7-2 CASSLWEVNSPLHF
TRBV11-1 CASSPYRNLNPEQFF
TRBV11-2 CASSLGGTGYEQYF
TRBV5-5 CASSFPGQGETQYF
TRBV11-1 CASSPAGGLFRIDTEAFF
TRBV13 CASQTGSGNTIYF
TRBV7-6 CASSSLFNEQFF
TRBV7-9 CGSLLTAYDTEAFF
TRBV6-6 CASSPPGQQETQYF
TRBV7-8 CASSLAGGSLSGANVLTF
TRBV6-1 CASSQPFRTTQRSNQPQHF
TRBV29-1 CSVLYSIHEQYF
TRBV7-6 CASSLDIGQGETQYF
TRBV11-2 CASSLQPTGADEAFF
TRBV5-6 CVSSLGLTDTQYF
TRBV20-1 CSARDRYPRGSNYGYTF
TRBV20-1 CSALPYYNEQFF
TRBV11-2 CASSSLHPSSYNEQFF
TRBV7-6 CASSLAEGKAGELFF
TRBV6-6 CASSYGHYANTGELFF
TRBV7-9 CASSLGSGGAQETQYF
TRBV28 CASSLSLGNTEAFF
TRBV7-2 CASSLAPYWALNTEAFF
TRBV2 CASVRGGNEQFF
TRBV4-2 CASSQDWGTYNEQFF
TRBV7-4 CASSLIAGTYNEQFF
TRBV7-8 CASNQRSGGMTEAFF
TRBV4-1 CASSQGVSPNQPQHF
TRBV13 CASSPTGQGLYEQYF
TRBV20-1 CSARGQGKDTQYF
TRBV6-4 CASSPRDGVVEAFF
TRBV28 CASSWRQETQYF
TRBV23-1 CASSQSLAGGTDTQYF
TRBV7-9 CASSSEDRAWDSPLHF
TRBV6-5 CASSYGQGGNEQFF
TRBV4-1 CASRPDRSEAFF
TRBV4-1 CASSQERTAWNEQFF
TRBV28 CASSYSTATPNNEQFF
TRBV28 CASSPGQTYQETQYF
TRBV7-2 CASSLTPARDPPGTQYF
TRBV6-1 CASSVSRKETQYF
TRBV7-8 CASSSGTTYEQYF
TRBV23-1 CASSQSASSYEQYF
TRBV7-2 CAWPGQQKGGYTF